This T cell receptor beta chain was obtained from a study of OX40 agonist ivuxolimab in advanced cancers. Repertoires were generated with immunoSEQ multiplex PCR, while TCRdb's copy carries only in-frame clones and drops some. The data show over 45,000 clones, approximately 80% seen once. Enrollment shut out patients with autoimmune disease history or systemic immunosuppression. Regarding the study as a whole: CD8+ T cells were the subset that, on average, had more expanded clones than CD4+.

In regard to this clone: Its antigen is undetermined. Different DNA sequences within this sample yield the same CDR3.

This CDR3 spans 14 amino acids. Germline V gene lookup returns CDR1 SEHNR and CDR2 FQNEAQ (reference sequence). V lost 0 bases to trimming and J lost 4 bases, with 7 bases between them. The sequences come from CD4+ or CD8+ T cells sorted from blood, collected in a trial of the OX40 agonist ivuxolimab. The origin of this receptor is an adult with an advanced solid tumor such as melanoma, head and neck, liver or kidney cancer. The genes are TRBV7-9 and TRBJ2-1, with TRBD1 as a possible D gene (6 bases). Written as DNA, the CDR3 is TGTGCCAGCAGCTTAGCCGGACAGTACAATGAGCAGTTCTTC. This codes for CASSLAGQYNEQFF.